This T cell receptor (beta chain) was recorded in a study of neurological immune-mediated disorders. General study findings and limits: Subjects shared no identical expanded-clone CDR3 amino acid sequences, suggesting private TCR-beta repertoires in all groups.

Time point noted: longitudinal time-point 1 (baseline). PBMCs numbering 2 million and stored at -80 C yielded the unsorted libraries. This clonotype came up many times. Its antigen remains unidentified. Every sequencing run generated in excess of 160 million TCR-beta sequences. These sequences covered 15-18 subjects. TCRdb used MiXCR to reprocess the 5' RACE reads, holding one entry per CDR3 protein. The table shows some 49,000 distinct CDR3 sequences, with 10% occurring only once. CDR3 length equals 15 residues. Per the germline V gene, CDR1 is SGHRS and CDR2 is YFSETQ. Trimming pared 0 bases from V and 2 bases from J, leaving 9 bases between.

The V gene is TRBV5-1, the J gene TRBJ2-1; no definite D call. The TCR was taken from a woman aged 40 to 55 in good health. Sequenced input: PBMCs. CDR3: CASSLVAGTYNEQFF. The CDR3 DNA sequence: TGCGCCAGCAGCTTGGTTGCCGGAACCTACAATGAGCAGTTCTTC.